The clone carrying this T cell receptor beta chain has at least ten counts. TCRdb re-analysed the 5' RACE reads in MiXCR, keeping a single row per CDR3 protein. The repertoire holds about 14,000 distinct CDR3 sequences, with 6% to 9.5% as singletons. This CDR3 spans 15 amino acids. CDR1 and CDR2 (germline): SGHVS, FQNEAQ. V was clipped by 1 base and J by 0 bases, with 9 bases between them. This entry comes from a study of T cells after yellow fever vaccination. Specimen: PBMCs, either bulk or a sorted T-cell subset (CD4+, CD8+, memory, or dextramer-sorted; not recorded which), collected on the day of the yellow fever booster vaccination. This chain joins TRBV7-8 and TRBJ1-1; D ambiguous. The receptor was isolated from a young man who received the YFV17D yellow fever vaccine. The CDR3: CASSLGVRVNTEAFF. The CDR3 DNA reads as TGTGCCAGCAGCTTAGGCGTCAGAGTGAACACTGAAGCTTTCTTT. Full variable domain (remainder filled in from reference TRBV7-8 and TRBJ1-1): GAGVSQSPRYKVAKRGQDVALRCDPISGHVSLFWYQQALGQGPEFLTYFQNEAQLDKSGLPSDRFFAERPEGSVSTLKIQRTQQEDSAVYLCASSLGVRVNTEAFFGQGTRLTVV.